Ten or more counts support the clone carrying this TCR beta chain. Its antigen is as yet unknown. These data originate in a study of molecular identifiers for immune sequencing clone quantification. TCRdb analysed the PCR reads with MiXCR anew, one entry per CDR3 protein. The data show more than 300,000 distinct CDR3 sequences, over 20% seen once. Whole-study results and caveats: It was shown that clones above 20 RNA copies held over 97% of effector molecules, but under 1% in naive cells.

The CDR3 is 14 amino acids. Germline values: CDR1 SNHLY, CDR2 FYNNEI. V lost 8 bases to trimming and J lost 2 bases, with 14 bases between them. What was sequenced was naive CD8+ T cells from blood, with Jurkat cell RNA spiked in. As to subset: FACS-sorted CD8+CD4-CCR7+CD45RA+ naive T cells. The chain uses TRBV2 and TRBJ2-3; D gene uncertain. The clonotype comes from a human donor in good health. Some libraries in this study had Jurkat cell RNA spiked in. CDR3 nucleotides: TGTGCCAGCGGGCAGCCAGCATACACAGATACGCAGTATTTT. Its protein product is CASGQPAYTDTQYF.